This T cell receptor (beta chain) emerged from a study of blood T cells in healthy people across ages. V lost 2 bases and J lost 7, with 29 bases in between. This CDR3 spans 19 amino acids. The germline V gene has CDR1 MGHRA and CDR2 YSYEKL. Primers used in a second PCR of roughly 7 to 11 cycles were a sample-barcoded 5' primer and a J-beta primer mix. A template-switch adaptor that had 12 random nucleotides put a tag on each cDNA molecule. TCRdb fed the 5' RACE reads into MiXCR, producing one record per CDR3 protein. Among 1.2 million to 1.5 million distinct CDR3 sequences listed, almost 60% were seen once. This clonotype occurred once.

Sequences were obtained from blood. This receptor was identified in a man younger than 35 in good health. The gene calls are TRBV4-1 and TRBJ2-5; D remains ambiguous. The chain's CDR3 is CASSQTEALGSLSYRTQYF. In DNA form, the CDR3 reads TGCGCCAGCAGCCAAACCGAGGCGCTAGGGTCCCTTAGTTATCGGACCCAGTACTTC.